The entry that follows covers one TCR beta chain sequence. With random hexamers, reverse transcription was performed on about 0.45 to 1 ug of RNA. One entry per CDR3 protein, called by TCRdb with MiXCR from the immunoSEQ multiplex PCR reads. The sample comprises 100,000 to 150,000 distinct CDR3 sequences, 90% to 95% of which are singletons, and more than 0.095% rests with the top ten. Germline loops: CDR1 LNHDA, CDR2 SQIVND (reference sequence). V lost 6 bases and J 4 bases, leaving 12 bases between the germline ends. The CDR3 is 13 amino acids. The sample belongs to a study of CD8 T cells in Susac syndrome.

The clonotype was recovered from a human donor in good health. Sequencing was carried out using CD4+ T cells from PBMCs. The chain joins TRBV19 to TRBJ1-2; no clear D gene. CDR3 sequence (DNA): TGTGCCAGTAGGGACGAGGACGTCTATGGCTACACCTTC. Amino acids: CASRDEDVYGYTF. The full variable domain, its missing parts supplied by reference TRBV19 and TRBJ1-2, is DGGITQSPKYLFRKEGQNVTLSCEQNLNHDAMYWYRQDPGQGLRLIYYSQIVNDFQKGDIAEGYSVSREKKESFPLTVTSAQKNPTAFYLCASRDEDVYGYTFGSGTRLTVV.